One sample yielded the 29 T cell receptor beta chains listed below, sequenced in a study of read filtering for tumor transcriptome and immune sequencing. Molecular barcoded adaptors covering alpha/delta and beta/gamma chains were used on approximately 440 ng RNA. A single record per CDR3 protein comes from TCRdb applying MiXCR to the reads. The repertoire consists of about 130,000 distinct CDR3 sequences, with 10% to 15% occurring once and the leading ten covering roughly 9.6%. The sample consisted of a population of CD138-negative cells sorted from bone marrow. The receptors here all came from a donor aged 40 or over with multiple myeloma.

There are a few counts of this clonotype. A read error is likely, as this CDR3 ends without the conserved phenylalanine or tryptophan. The limits of the CDR3 on the DNA are not certain, so only TCRdb's listed CDR3 is given. The chain couples TRBV21-1 to TRBJ2-4; the tabulated D call, TRBD2, remains unverified against the DNA. TRBV21-1 is classified as a pseudogene. The CDR3 is 15 residues long, ends included. CDR3: CASGTLEDAKNIQYL.

This clonotype was counted only a few times. The V gene is TRBV11-2, the J gene TRBJ2-3, with D perhaps being TRBD1 or TRBD2 (6 bases each). The germline CDR1 and CDR2 sequences are SGHAT and FQNNGV. The CDR3 extends over 16 amino acids. V was trimmed by 1 base and J by 6 bases, leaving 17 bases between them. CDR3 sequence: CASSLGYQGTLDTQYF. CDR3 DNA sequence: TGTGCCAGCAGCTTAGGTTATCAGGGGACTCTTGATACGCAGTATTTT.

The chain uses TRBV6-6 and TRBJ1-1; D gene unclear. V gave up 2 bases and J gave up 1 base, with 8 bases separating them. The germline V gene encodes CDR1 MNHNY and CDR2 SVGAGI (reference sequence). The length of the CDR3 is 14 residues. The CDR3 spells CASSYRVPNTEAFF. The CDR3 nucleotides read TGTGCCAGCAGTTACAGGGTCCCGAACACTGAAGCTTTCTTT.

This clonotype was found many times. V gene TRBV4-1 combines with J gene TRBJ1-5; a weak D match, TRBD1 (5 bases). The CDR3 runs 16 residues. V was shortened by 3 bases and J by 2 bases, with 14 bases between the two germline ends. Germline V gene sequence: CDR1 MGHRA, CDR2 YSYEKL. The CDR3 here is CASSQELGRGNQPQHF. The CDR3 nucleotides read TGCGCCAGCAGCCAGGAGCTGGGCAGGGGCAATCAGCCCCAGCATTTT.

This clonotype has ten or more counts. The genes are TRBV28 and TRBJ2-1, with D maybe TRBD2 (5 bases). Germline-derived CDR1 and CDR2 are MDHEN and SYDVKM. This CDR3 has 16 residues. V lost 4 bases to trimming and J lost 4 bases, with 17 bases between them. In nucleotides, the CDR3 is TGTGCCAGCAGTTATAAGCGGAGCCGGAGATACAATGAGCAGTTCTTC. Its protein product is CASSYKRSRRYNEQFF.

This clonotype was found many times. CDR3 sequence (DNA): TGTGCCAGCAGCTTATTTCGGGGCACAGATACGCAGTATTTT. It translates to CASSLFRGTDTQYF. This chain uses TRBV11-1 with TRBJ2-3; D gene ambiguous. V was trimmed by 2 bases and J by 1 base, leaving 7 bases between them. The germline gives CDR1 SGHAT, CDR2 FQDESV (reference sequence). The CDR3 runs 14 residues.

In the case of this clonotype: A read error may account for a junction end that differs from germline. J is TRBJ2-3 and V is TRBV5-6, with 7 bases aligning to TRBD2. There are 14 residues in the CDR3. Germline CDR1 SGHDT, CDR2 YYEEEE. CDR3 loop: CASSPGTITVTQYF. The CDR3 DNA is TGTGCCAGCAGCCCAGGGACTATCACAGTTACGCAGTATTTT. The variable domain in full, completed from reference TRBV5-6 and TRBJ2-3, reads DAGVTQSPTHLIKTRGQQVTLRCSPKSGHDTVSWYQQALGQGPQFIFQYYEEEERQRGNFPDRFSGHQFPNYSSELNVNALLLGDSALYLCASSPGTITVTQYFGPGTRLTVL.

Ten or more counts support this clonotype. The chain has TRBV10-2 and TRBJ1-5; D gene ambiguous. The V and J ends lost 0 bases and 6 bases respectively, with 3 bases between them. The CDR3 spans 12 residues. The germline gives CDR1 WSHSY, CDR2 SAAADI. The CDR3 protein is CASSESPQPQHF. In DNA form, the CDR3 reads TGCGCCAGCAGTGAGTCCCCTCAGCCCCAGCATTTT.

This clonotype appeared many times. The gene calls are TRBV3-1 and TRBJ2-3; D ambiguous. The V end was cut by 1 base, the J end by 3 bases, with 14 bases between. Germline CDR1 LGHDT, CDR2 YNNKEL (reference sequence). This CDR3 has 16 amino acids. The CDR3 is CASSQAGGLPTDTQYF. CDR3 DNA: TGTGCCAGCAGCCAAGCAGGTGGCCTCCCGACAGATACGCAGTATTTT.

This clonotype was counted ten times or more. The V and J genes are TRBV20-1 and TRBJ2-2, with 8 bases matching TRBD2. V was clipped by 6 bases and J by 4 bases; unmatched bases: 7. The CDR3 is 14 amino acids. CDR1 is DFQATT and CDR2 is SNEGSKA in the germline V gene (reference sequence). The CDR3 DNA reads as TGCAGTGCCACGGGAGGGCCGGGCACCGGGGAGCTGTTTTTT. Translated: CSATGGPGTGELFF.

A few counts support this clonotype. This rearrangement joins TRBV10-3 to TRBJ2-5; perhaps TRBD2 as D (6 bases). The CDR3 has 16 amino acids. Germline V gene sequence: CDR1 ENHRY, CDR2 SYGVKD. V lost 1 base, J lost 3 bases, and 15 bases lay in between. CDR3 nucleotides: TGTGCCATCAGTGAGTTTGGTAGCGGCATGAAAGAGACCCAGTACTTC. Translated: CAISEFGSGMKETQYF.

This clonotype has ten or more counts. J is TRBJ2-3 and V is TRBV7-2, with 8 positions matching TRBD1. This CDR3 comprises 14 residues. CDR1 and CDR2 (germline): SGHTA, FQGNSA. Trimming cost V 3 bases and J 4 bases; bases outside gene matches: 3. The CDR3 sequence is CASSFGQGPDTQYF. The CDR3, as DNA: TGTGCCAGCAGCTTTGGACAGGGCCCAGATACGCAGTATTTT.

This clonotype was found many times. The chain employs TRBV12-3 or TRBV12-4 and TRBJ1-1; the match to TRBD1 covers 8 bases. This CDR3 has 12 amino acids. With V trimmed by 5 bases and J by 7 bases, 3 bases remained unmatched. In DNA, the CDR3 is TGTGCCAGCAGTGAACAGGGGGTTGAAGCTTTCTTT. Translated, it gives CASSEQGVEAFF.

This chain connects TRBV5-1 to TRBJ2-6; 9 nucleotides align to TRBD1. The CDR3 totals 18 residues. The V segment lost 3 bases and the J segment 2 bases; nucleotides outside the gene matches: 9. Germline values: CDR1 SGHRS, CDR2 YFSETQ. The DNA for the CDR3 is TGCGCCAGCAGCTCGAGGGGACAGGGCTTTACTGGGGCCAACGTCCTGACTTTC. Translation gives CASSSRGQGFTGANVLTF.

This clonotype was detected ten times or more. The chain couples TRBV6-2 or TRBV6-3 to TRBJ2-2; D might be TRBD2 (6 bases). Trimming left V 4 bases short and J 4 bases short, with 16 bases between. Germline CDR1 is MNHEY and CDR2 is SVGEGT. This CDR3 has 16 amino acids. The chain's CDR3 is CASSSTPGVITGELFF. CDR3 DNA: TGTGCCAGCAGTTCCACTCCGGGGGTCATCACCGGGGAGCTGTTTTTT.

This clonotype was observed a handful of times. The rearrangement uses TRBV30 and TRBJ2-3; D not resolved. The CDR3 runs 12 residues. Germline V gene sequence: CDR1 GTSNPN, CDR2 SVGIG (reference sequence). Trimming cost V 2 bases and J 5 bases, with 8 bases left between them. The CDR3 nucleotides read TGTGCCTGGAGTCGGGTGCTAGATACGCAGTATTTT. Its protein product is CAWSRVLDTQYF.

This clonotype was observed many times. V is TRBV6-2 or TRBV6-3 and J is TRBJ1-2; D may be TRBD1 (6 bases). Germline V gives CDR1 MNHEY, CDR2 SVGEGT. The length of the CDR3 is 15 residues. The V gene lost 6 bases and the J gene lost 0 bases, with 14 bases spanning the gap. DNA for the CDR3: TGTGCCAGCAGCGCTTGGGGGCCTGCTAACTATGGCTACACCTTC. Translation gives CASSAWGPANYGYTF.

This clonotype has a handful of counts. The chain combines TRBV20-1 with TRBJ2-5; D is unresolved. This CDR3 is built from 16 residues. Germline V lookup: CDR1 DFQATT, CDR2 SNEGSKA (reference sequence). V gave up 3 bases and J gave up 0 bases, with 17 bases separating them. This chain's CDR3 is CSARGSLLMDQETQYF. CDR3 nucleotide sequence: TGCAGTGCTAGGGGAAGCCTCTTAATGGACCAAGAGACCCAGTACTTC.

Concerning this clonotype itself: Given a much more abundant clone one base away, this may be a read error. This sequence joins TRBV6-1 and TRBJ2-5, with a weak D call TRBD2 (6 bases). CDR3 size: 16 residues. CDR1 is MNHNS, CDR2 SASEGT, per germline. The V end was cut by 3 bases, the J end by 3 bases, with 17 bases between. The CDR3 nucleotides are TGTGCCAGCAGTGATGGGGCAGGGAGGAGGGAAGAGACCCAGTACTTC. Translation gives CASSDGAGRREETQYF.

Ten or more counts support this clonotype. The chain recombines TRBV19 with TRBJ1-6; D is perhaps TRBD1 (5 bases). The length of the CDR3 is 15 residues. The germline V gene encodes CDR1 LNHDA and CDR2 SQIVND (reference sequence). Trimming removed 6 bases from V and 5 bases from J, with 14 bases in between. In nucleotides, the CDR3 is TGTGCCAGTAGGGGACGGGGCACGAATAATTCACCCCTCCACTTT. It specifies CASRGRGTNNSPLHF.

This clonotype was observed at least ten times. The CDR3 here is CASSYGDRLETQYF. CDR3 bases: TGTGCCAGCAGTTACGGGGATAGATTGGAGACCCAGTACTTC. V gene TRBV6-6 combines with J gene TRBJ2-5; no clear D. CDR3 length: 14 amino acids. V lost 2 bases, J lost 5 bases, and 12 bases lay in between. Germline V gives CDR1 MNHNY, CDR2 SVGAGI (reference sequence).

This clonotype occurred many times. The V call is TRBV29-1, the J call TRBJ2-3; 7 bases are a match to TRBD1. Germline lookup yields CDR1 SQVTM and CDR2 ANQGSEA. This CDR3 has 14 amino acids. Germline trimming cut 7 bases from V and 7 bases from J; bases unmatched to any gene: 14. Here the CDR3 DNA reads TGCAGCGGGACCCGGGACAGAGATACAAATACGCAGTATTTT. Protein sequence: CSGTRDRDTNTQYF.

Comments on this clonotype: This may arise from a read error, as a much more abundant clone is one base away. The chain couples TRBV5-4 to TRBJ2-1; D is ambiguous. The CDR3 has 13 amino acids. CDR1 SGHNT and CDR2 YYREEE come from the germline V gene (reference sequence). Trimming left V 4 bases short and J 8 bases short, with 13 bases between. CDR3 bases: TGTGCCAGCAGCCCGCGGAAACACGATGAGCAGTTCTTC. This gives the protein CASSPRKHDEQFF.

The chain links TRBV11-3 to TRBJ2-1, with 9 positions matching TRBD2. The CDR3 runs to 16 residues. Looked up from germline, CDR1 is SGHNT and CDR2 is YENEEA. Trimming at V came to 1 base and at J to 9 bases, leaving 10 bases not matched to a gene. The CDR3, as DNA: TGTGCCAGCAGCTTAGTGGGCGGGGGGGCAGGCGGTGAGCAGTTCTTC. Residues: CASSLVGGGAGGEQFF.

Ten or more counts support this clonotype. V usage is TRBV5-1 and J usage is TRBJ2-3; TRBD2 aligns across 9 bases. This CDR3 comprises 17 residues. V lost 0 bases and J lost 4; bases outside the gene matches: 9. The V gene's germline CDR1 is SGHRS and CDR2 YFSETQ. CDR3 amino acids: CASSLEGSGGYSDTQYF. CDR3 bases: TGCGCCAGCAGCTTGGAGGGTAGCGGGGGATATTCAGATACGCAGTATTTT.

The chain uses TRBV28 and TRBJ2-2, with D unclear. The CDR3 is 13 residues long. Germline V gene sequence: CDR1 MDHEN, CDR2 SYDVKM. V shed 8 bases and J shed 2 bases, with 9 bases lying between them. CDR3 coding DNA: TGTGCCAGCGCGCTGGTTAACACCGGGGAGCTGTTTTTT. Translating gives CASALVNTGELFF.

The V gene is TRBV12-3 or TRBV12-4, the J gene TRBJ2-1; either TRBD1 or TRBD2 may fit D (5 bases each). This CDR3 region has 15 residues. The V and J ends lost 2 bases and 2 bases respectively, with 10 bases between them. This CDR3 is CASSLRDVAYNEQFF. In DNA form, the CDR3 reads TGTGCCAGCAGTTTAAGGGACGTAGCCTACAATGAGCAGTTCTTC.

This clonotype was picked up many times. The chain has TRBV5-1 and TRBJ1-1; 7 bases align to TRBD1. The CDR3 consists of 15 residues. Germline assignment: CDR1 SGHRS and CDR2 YFSETQ. V gave up 5 bases and J gave up 5 bases; unmatched junction bases: 12. Here the CDR3 reads CASRPDRVRETEAFF. Here the CDR3 DNA reads TGCGCCAGCAGACCTGACAGGGTTAGGGAAACTGAAGCTTTCTTT.

This clonotype was counted at least ten times. The rearrangement joins TRBV2 to TRBJ1-4; 8 bases map to TRBD1. V was clipped by 5 bases and J by 7 bases; unmatched bases: 6. This CDR3 comprises 14 residues. The V gene's germline CDR1 is SNHLY and CDR2 FYNNEI. CDR3: CASSPTTGAEKLFF. The CDR3 region has the DNA TGTGCCAGCAGTCCTACGACAGGGGCTGAAAAACTGTTTTTT.